This T cell receptor beta chain was found in a study of blood T cell repertoires in COVID-19 (dated by TCRdb to about 2020). About the study as a whole: Samples from collaborators originated in the United States, Italy and Spain and spanned both the acute and convalescent phases of COVID-19. Subjects who had been exposed to COVID-19, were actively infected with it, or had recovered from it provided the deeply sampled blood TCRbeta repertoires that made up the dataset. Nearly every sample came with metadata listing a de-identified subject ID, COVID-19 status, age in years and sex. The material from the prospective study consisted of cDNA or gDNA derived from T cells, B-cell-depleted T cells, or PBMCs. The repertoires were released in a freely available public database intended as a resource for research on the immune response to SARS-CoV-2. Where available, HLA class I and class II types were obtained from metadata supplied by the sample provider rather than from assay-based typing. The samples were drawn from the first 160 participants of the ongoing ImmuneRACE study and from under 1,500 subjects provided by 6 global collaborators. What the work shows at the level of the full study, not this receptor alone: The quantity of clinical and demographic metadata differed by source and by participant and was supplied without curation.

V was cut back by 4 bases and J by 8 bases, leaving a gap of 8 bases between them. The CDR3, from cysteine to phenylalanine, totals 11 residues. The retained sequence is limited to the CDR3, 33 bases, with the frame set at the first base. The germline V gene gives CDR1 as SGHTA and CDR2 as FQGNSA. Of note for this clone: Its antigen is still unknown. Base qualities are not recorded, but no much larger clone differs from it by a single base.

In the prospective study, participants were roughly 18 to 90 years old, resided in fewer than 25 geographic areas of the United States, and were enrolled through a virtual design. In the prospective study, participants were assigned to cohorts based on the clinical history participants reported in a screening survey and a study questionnaire. Mobile phlebotomists in the prospective study collected whole blood, serum and a nasopharyngeal or oropharyngeal swab from every participant. Additional blood draws and questionnaires over an approximately 2-month period could optionally be provided by prospective study participants. Blood samples from the prospective study were shipped frozen or at room temperature prior to DNA extraction. TCRbeta CDR3 regions were amplified from genomic DNA by means of the immunoSEQ Assay, a bias-controlled multiplex PCR. From the authors' description of their analysis: Nucleated cell counts per sample were estimated from amplification of reference gene primers within the assay. To quantify the absolute abundance of each unique TCRbeta CDR3 rearrangement, sequence reads were collapsed and filtered. For each sample, productive Simpson clonality was calculated by taking the square root of Simpson's diversity index across productive rearrangements. TCRdb's version of the immuneACCESS table is confined to in-frame rearrangements and falls short of the full clone set. An unresolved V gene accounts for under half of the shortfall where checked; the remainder is of unknown origin. The V and J calls and clone size come from that table; D and trimming were worked out from the DNA. The table for this sample lists under 200,000 clones; 65% to 90% of them were counted only once. Approximately 4.7% of the sample rests with the top ten.

The rearrangement joined TRBV7-2 to TRBJ1-1, with the D gene call left open. The receptor was derived from a woman aged 60 to 75 with acute COVID-19. Sample: PBMCs or T cells enriched from blood (not recorded which). The DNA reads as follows: TGTGCCAGCAGCTCCCCTCGGGAAGCTTTCTTT. Its translation reads: CASSSPREAFF.